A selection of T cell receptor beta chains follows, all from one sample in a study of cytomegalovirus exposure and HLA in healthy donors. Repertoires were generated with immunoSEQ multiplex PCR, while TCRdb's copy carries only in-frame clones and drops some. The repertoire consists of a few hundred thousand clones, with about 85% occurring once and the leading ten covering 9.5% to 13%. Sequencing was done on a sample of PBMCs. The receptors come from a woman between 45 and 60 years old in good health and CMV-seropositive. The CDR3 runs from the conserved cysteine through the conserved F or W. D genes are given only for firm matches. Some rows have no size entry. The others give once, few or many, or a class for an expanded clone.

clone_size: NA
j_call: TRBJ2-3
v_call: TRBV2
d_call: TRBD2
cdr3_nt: TGTGCCAGCAGTAGACTAGCGGGATCTAGCACAGATACGCAGTATTTT
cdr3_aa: CASSRLAGSSTDTQYF

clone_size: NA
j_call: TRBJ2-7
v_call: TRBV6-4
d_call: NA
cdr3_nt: TGTGCCAGCAGTGACGATTTGTTGCGGGACTCTCACTACGAGCAGTACTTC
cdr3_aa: CASSDDLLRDSHYEQYF

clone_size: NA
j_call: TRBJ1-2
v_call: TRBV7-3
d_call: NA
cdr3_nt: TGTGCCAGCAGCTTAGAACCGGGACTGGGCTATGGCTACACCTTC
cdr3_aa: CASSLEPGLGYGYTF

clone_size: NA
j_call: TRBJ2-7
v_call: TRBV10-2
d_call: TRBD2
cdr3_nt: TGCGCCAGCAGCCGCCAACTAGCGGGGGGGCCAGACGAGCAGTACTTC
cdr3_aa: CASSRQLAGGPDEQYF

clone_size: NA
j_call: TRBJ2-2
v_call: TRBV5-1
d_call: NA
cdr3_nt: TGCGCCAGCAGCTTGGGACCTCTGGCGGACACCGGGGAGCTGTTTTTT
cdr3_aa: CASSLGPLADTGELFF

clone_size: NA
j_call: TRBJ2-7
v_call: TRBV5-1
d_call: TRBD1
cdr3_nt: TGCGCCAGCAGCTTGATTCCCACAGGGGAGAACGAGCAGTACTTC
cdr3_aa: CASSLIPTGENEQYF

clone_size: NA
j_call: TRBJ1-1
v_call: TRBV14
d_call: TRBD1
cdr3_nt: TGTGCCAGCAGCCGGTACAGGGGACGGAACACTGAAGCTTTCTTT
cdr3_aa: CASSRYRGRNTEAFF

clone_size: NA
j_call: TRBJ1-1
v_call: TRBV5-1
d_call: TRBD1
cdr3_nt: TGCGCCAGCAGCTCGGGAGGTGGGACAGGGGGAGGTGAAGCTTTCTTT
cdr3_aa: CASSSGGGTGGGEAFF

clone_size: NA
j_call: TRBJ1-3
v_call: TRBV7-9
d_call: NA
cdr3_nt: TGTTCCAGCAGCCCCGGGGGAAACACCATATATTTT
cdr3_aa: CSSSPGGNTIYF

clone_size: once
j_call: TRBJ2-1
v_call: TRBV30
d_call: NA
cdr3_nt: TGTGCCTGGAGTGCCGGGGGACCCGTCAATGAGCAGTTCTTC
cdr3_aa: CAWSAGGPVNEQFF

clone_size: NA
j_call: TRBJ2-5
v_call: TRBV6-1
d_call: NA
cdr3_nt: TGTGCCAGCAGTGGACAGCAGCAAGAGACCCAGTACTTC
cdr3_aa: CASSGQQQETQYF

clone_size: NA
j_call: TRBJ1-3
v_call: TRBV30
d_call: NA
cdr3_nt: TGTGCCTGGAAGCCCGCCGGGGGACGAAACACCATATACTTT
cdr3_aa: CAWKPAGGRNTIYF

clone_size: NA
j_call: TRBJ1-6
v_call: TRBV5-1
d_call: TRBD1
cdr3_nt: TGCGCCAGCAGCTTGGGTCCGGACAGGGTCTCACCCCTCCACTTT
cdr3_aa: CASSLGPDRVSPLHF

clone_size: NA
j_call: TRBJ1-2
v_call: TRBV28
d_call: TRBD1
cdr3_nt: TGTGCCAGCACACGACAGGGGATGAACTATGGCTACACCTTC
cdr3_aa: CASTRQGMNYGYTF

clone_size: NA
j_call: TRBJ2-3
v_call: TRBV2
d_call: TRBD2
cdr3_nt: TGTGCCAGCACCGCAACTAGCGCGGCAGATACGCAGTATTTT
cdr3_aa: CASTATSAADTQYF

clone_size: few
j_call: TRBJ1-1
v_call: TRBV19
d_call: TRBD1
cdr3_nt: TGTGCCAGTAGTGTACAGGGGATTGATGAAGCTTTCTTT
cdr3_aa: CASSVQGIDEAFF

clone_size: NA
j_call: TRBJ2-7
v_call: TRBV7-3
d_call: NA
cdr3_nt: TGTGCCAGCAGCGCTCCGGAGGGGCGGAAACACTTC
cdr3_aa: CASSAPEGRKHF

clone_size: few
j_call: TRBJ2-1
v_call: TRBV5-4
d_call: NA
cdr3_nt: TGTGCCAGCAGCTCCATAGTGGGGCTGCACGCGAACAATGAGCAGTTCTTC
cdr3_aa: CASSSIVGLHANNEQFF

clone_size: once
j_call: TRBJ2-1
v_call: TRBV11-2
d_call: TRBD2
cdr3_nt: TGTGCCAGCAGCTCTAACCTAGCGGCTGGATACAATGAGCAGTTCTTC
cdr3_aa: CASSSNLAAGYNEQFF

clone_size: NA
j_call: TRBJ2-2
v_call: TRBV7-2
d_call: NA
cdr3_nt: TGTGCCAGCAGCTCTACCCTCGGGGAGCTGTTTTTT
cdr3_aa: CASSSTLGELFF

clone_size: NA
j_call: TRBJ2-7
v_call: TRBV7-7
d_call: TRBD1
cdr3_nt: TGTGCCAGCAGCGCGGGACAGGGGTCCTCCTACGAGCAGTACTTC
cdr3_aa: CASSAGQGSSYEQYF

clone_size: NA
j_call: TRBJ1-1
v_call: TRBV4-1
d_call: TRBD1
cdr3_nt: TGCGCCAGCAGCCTCCCGACAGGGGAGAACACTGAAGCTTTCTTT
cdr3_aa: CASSLPTGENTEAFF

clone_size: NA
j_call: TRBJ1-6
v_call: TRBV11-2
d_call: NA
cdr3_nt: TGTGCCAGCAGCTTACAGAATTCACCCCTCCACTTT
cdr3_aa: CASSLQNSPLHF

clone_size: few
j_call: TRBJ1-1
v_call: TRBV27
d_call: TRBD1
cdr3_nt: TGTGCCAGCAGTTCCTGGACAGGGGGTAGTACTGAAGCTTTCTTT
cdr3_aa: CASSSWTGGSTEAFF

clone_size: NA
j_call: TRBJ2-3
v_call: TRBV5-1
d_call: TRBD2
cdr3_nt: TGCGCCAGCAGCTTGCCAGCGGGACGCACAGATACGCAGTATTTT
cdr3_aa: CASSLPAGRTDTQYF

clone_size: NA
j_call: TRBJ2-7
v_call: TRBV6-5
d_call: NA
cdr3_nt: TGTGCCAGCAGTTACCTATTCTATTCCCACGAGCAGTACTTC
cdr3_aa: CASSYLFYSHEQYF

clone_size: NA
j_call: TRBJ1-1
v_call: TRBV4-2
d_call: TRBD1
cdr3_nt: TGTGCCAGCAGCCAAGACGACAGGGGCCTTTCAGGGCTTGAAGCTTTCTTT
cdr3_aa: CASSQDDRGLSGLEAFF

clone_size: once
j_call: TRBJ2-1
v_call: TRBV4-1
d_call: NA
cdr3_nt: TGCGCCAGCAGCCAAGAAGGGGGGGGTACCTACAATGAGCAGTTCTTC
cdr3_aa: CASSQEGGGTYNEQFF

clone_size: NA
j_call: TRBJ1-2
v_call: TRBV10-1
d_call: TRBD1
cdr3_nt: TGCGCCACCCAGAGGACAGGGATTCATGGCTACACCTTC
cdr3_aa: CATQRTGIHGYTF

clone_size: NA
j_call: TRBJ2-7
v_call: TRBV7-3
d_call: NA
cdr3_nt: TGTGCCAGCAGCCTAGGGGCGACCTACGAGCAGTACTTC
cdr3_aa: CASSLGATYEQYF

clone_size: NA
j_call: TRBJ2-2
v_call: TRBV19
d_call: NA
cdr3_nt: TGTGCCAGTAGTGCATCGAGCGCCGGGGAGCTGTTTTTT
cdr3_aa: CASSASSAGELFF

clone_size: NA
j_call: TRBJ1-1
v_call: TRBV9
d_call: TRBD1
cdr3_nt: TGTGCCAGCAGCGGAAGGACAGGGGGCAACACTGAAGCTTTCTTT
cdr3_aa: CASSGRTGGNTEAFF

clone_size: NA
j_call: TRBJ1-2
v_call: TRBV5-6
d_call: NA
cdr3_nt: TGTGCCAGCAGCACTCCATCCGAGGGCACCTTC
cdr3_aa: CASSTPSEGTF

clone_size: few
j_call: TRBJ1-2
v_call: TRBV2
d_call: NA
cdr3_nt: TGTGCCAGCAGTGAGGGAGGGTACTATGGCTACACCTTC
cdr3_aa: CASSEGGYYGYTF

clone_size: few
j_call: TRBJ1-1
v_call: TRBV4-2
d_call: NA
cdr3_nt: TGTGCCAGCAGCCAAGTATCGGTGGTACCGACTGAAGCTTTCTTT
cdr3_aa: CASSQVSVVPTEAFF

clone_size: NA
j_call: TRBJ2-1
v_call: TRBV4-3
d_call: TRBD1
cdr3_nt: TGCGCCAGCAGCCACGTGGACAGGGGATTTGAGCAGTTCTTC
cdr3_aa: CASSHVDRGFEQFF

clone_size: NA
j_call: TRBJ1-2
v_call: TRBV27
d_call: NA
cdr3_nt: TGTGCCAGCAGTTTATTGCAGGGGATGGAAGGCTACACCTTC
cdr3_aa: CASSLLQGMEGYTF

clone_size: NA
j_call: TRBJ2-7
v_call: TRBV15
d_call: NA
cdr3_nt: TGTGCCACCAGCAGAGGGGGCAGGCCCTCGGACGAGCAGTACTTC
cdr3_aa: CATSRGGRPSDEQYF

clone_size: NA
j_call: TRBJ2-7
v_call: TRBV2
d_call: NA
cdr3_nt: TGTGCCAGCAGTGAAGCGCCACAGGGTACCTCCGAGCAGTACTTC
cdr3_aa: CASSEAPQGTSEQYF

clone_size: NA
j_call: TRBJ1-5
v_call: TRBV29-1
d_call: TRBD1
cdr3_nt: TGCAGCGTTGTTCCTACAGGGGGAACCAATCAGCCCCAGCATTTT
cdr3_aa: CSVVPTGGTNQPQHF

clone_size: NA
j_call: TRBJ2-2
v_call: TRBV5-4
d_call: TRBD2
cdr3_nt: TGTGCCAGCAGCTTGGCGGTAGCGGGGGGGCCCGGGGAGCTGTTTTTT
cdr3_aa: CASSLAVAGGPGELFF

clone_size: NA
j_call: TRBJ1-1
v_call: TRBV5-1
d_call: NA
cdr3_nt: TGCGCCAGCAGCTTGCAGGGTCAAAACACTGAAGCTTTCTTT
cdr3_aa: CASSLQGQNTEAFF

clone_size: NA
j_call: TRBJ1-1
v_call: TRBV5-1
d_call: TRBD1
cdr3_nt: TGCGCCAGCAGCCCGGAGGGACAGTTGTTGAACACTGAAGCTTTCTTT
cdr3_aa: CASSPEGQLLNTEAFF

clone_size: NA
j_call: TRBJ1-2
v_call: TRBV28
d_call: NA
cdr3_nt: TGTGCCAGCAGGGCCATTTACTATGGCTACACCTTC
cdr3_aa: CASRAIYYGYTF

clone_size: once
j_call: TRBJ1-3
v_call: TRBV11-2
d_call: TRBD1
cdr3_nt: TGTGCCAGCCACGATTCGGGACAGAACTCTGGAAACACCATATATTTT
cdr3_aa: CASHDSGQNSGNTIYF

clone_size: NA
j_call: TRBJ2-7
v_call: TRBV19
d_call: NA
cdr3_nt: TGTGCCAGTAGCCCCCCGGCGGACATCGACGAGCAGTACTTC
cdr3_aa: CASSPPADIDEQYF

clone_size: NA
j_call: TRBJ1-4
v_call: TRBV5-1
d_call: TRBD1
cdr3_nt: TGCGCCAGCAGCTTGGTCGGGACAGCGGGGGGAGAAAAACTGTTTTTT
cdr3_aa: CASSLVGTAGGEKLFF